This is a list of T cell receptor beta chains from one sample in a study of blood T cell repertoires in COVID-19. Only in-frame clones appear in the TCRdb table, and some are missing; sequencing was by immunoSEQ multiplex PCR. The data hold under 250,000 clones, with 75% to 90% observed a single time. The sequenced material came from peripheral blood. The source is a man between 60 and 70 years old who had recovered from COVID-19. The CDR3 runs from the conserved cysteine through the conserved F or W. A D gene is named only where the DNA matches it firmly. Clone size is shown for a subset of rows, as once, few, many or a class of expanded clone.

j_call: TRBJ2-6; clone_size: NA; d_call: NA; v_call: TRBV19; cdr3_nt: TGTGCCAGTAGTATAGAGGGGGCGTGGGGGGCCAACGTCCTGACTTTC; cdr3_aa: CASSIEGAWGANVLTF
j_call: TRBJ2-1; clone_size: once; d_call: TRBD2; v_call: TRBV5-1; cdr3_nt: TGCGCCAGCAGCTTGGCCACCGCGGGAGGAGGGAATGAGCAGTTCTTC; cdr3_aa: CASSLATAGGGNEQFF
j_call: TRBJ2-1; clone_size: NA; d_call: TRBD2; v_call: TRBV7-2; cdr3_nt: TGTGCCAGCAGCCAGCCGGGACTAGAGAAGTCCGCTGAGCAGTTCTTC; cdr3_aa: CASSQPGLEKSAEQFF
j_call: TRBJ1-5; clone_size: NA; d_call: NA; v_call: TRBV19; cdr3_nt: TGTGCCAGTAGTATCGTCACCCTAGATCAGCCCCAGCATTTT; cdr3_aa: CASSIVTLDQPQHF
j_call: TRBJ2-1; clone_size: few; d_call: NA; v_call: TRBV28; cdr3_nt: TGTGCCAGCAGTTTGACAGGAGGTTCGTTCTTC; cdr3_aa: CASSLTGGSFF
j_call: TRBJ1-2; clone_size: NA; d_call: NA; v_call: TRBV6-2/TRBV6-3; cdr3_nt: TGTGCCAGCAGTTACTACACTACCTCCTATGGCTACACCTTC; cdr3_aa: CASSYYTTSYGYTF
j_call: TRBJ1-5; clone_size: NA; d_call: NA; v_call: TRBV5-4; cdr3_nt: TGTGCCAGCAGCTTGGGGGGGGTCCAGCCCCAGCATTTT; cdr3_aa: CASSLGGVQPQHF
j_call: TRBJ2-6; clone_size: NA; d_call: TRBD2; v_call: TRBV19; cdr3_nt: TGTGCCAGTAGACCGAGCGGGAGTTTGGCTGGGGCCAACGTCCTGACTTTC; cdr3_aa: CASRPSGSLAGANVLTF
j_call: TRBJ1-2; clone_size: NA; d_call: NA; v_call: TRBV7-2; cdr3_nt: TGTGCCAGCAGCGCCCACCCAAACTCCCTCTATGGCTACACCTTC; cdr3_aa: CASSAHPNSLYGYTF
j_call: TRBJ2-1; clone_size: NA; d_call: NA; v_call: TRBV5-4; cdr3_nt: TGTGCCAGCAGTCCAGACTCGGCCGGGGCCTACAATGAGCAGTTCTTC; cdr3_aa: CASSPDSAGAYNEQFF
j_call: TRBJ1-5; clone_size: few; d_call: TRBD1; v_call: TRBV4-1; cdr3_nt: TGCGCCAGCAGCACAGGGGCCGGTACCAATCAGCCCCAGCATTTT; cdr3_aa: CASSTGAGTNQPQHF
j_call: TRBJ2-1; clone_size: NA; d_call: TRBD2; v_call: TRBV2; cdr3_nt: TGTGCCAGCAGAGAAGGGGCGGGCGGGAGCTCCTACAATGAGCAGTTCTTC; cdr3_aa: CASREGAGGSSYNEQFF
j_call: TRBJ2-7; clone_size: NA; d_call: NA; v_call: TRBV6-2/TRBV6-3; cdr3_nt: TGTGCCAGCCGCCGGGACACCTACTACGAGCAGTACTTC; cdr3_aa: CASRRDTYYEQYF
j_call: TRBJ2-7; clone_size: NA; d_call: TRBD2; v_call: TRBV27; cdr3_nt: TGTGCCAGCAGTGCGAGACTAGCGGGAGCAGGCGAGCAGTACTTC; cdr3_aa: CASSARLAGAGEQYF
j_call: TRBJ1-2; clone_size: few; d_call: NA; v_call: TRBV5-4; cdr3_nt: TGTGCCAGCAGCTCCGGGACTGCGACGGGCTATGGCTACACCTTC; cdr3_aa: CASSSGTATGYGYTF
j_call: TRBJ2-3; clone_size: once; d_call: NA; v_call: TRBV18; cdr3_nt: TGTGCCAGCTCACCACAGGGGCCAGATACGCAGTATTTT; cdr3_aa: CASSPQGPDTQYF
j_call: TRBJ1-1; clone_size: NA; d_call: TRBD1; v_call: TRBV13; cdr3_nt: TGTGCCAGCAGCCAATGGGACAGGGGGCTGGAAGCTTTCTTT; cdr3_aa: CASSQWDRGLEAFF
j_call: TRBJ1-2; clone_size: many; d_call: TRBD1; v_call: TRBV5-1; cdr3_nt: TGCGCCAGCAGCGGATCGACAGGGTCCTATGGCTACACCTTC; cdr3_aa: CASSGSTGSYGYTF
j_call: TRBJ1-6; clone_size: NA; d_call: NA; v_call: TRBV19; cdr3_nt: TGTGCCAGTAGCAGGGTCGATTCACCCCTCCACTTT; cdr3_aa: CASSRVDSPLHF
j_call: TRBJ1-6; clone_size: NA; d_call: TRBD1; v_call: TRBV6-2/TRBV6-3; cdr3_nt: TGTGCCAGCAGTTCCCTAAGGACAGGTTTTTCACCCCTCCACTTT; cdr3_aa: CASSSLRTGFSPLHF
j_call: TRBJ1-1; clone_size: NA; d_call: NA; v_call: TRBV7-3; cdr3_nt: TGTGCCAGCAGTCCTATTTCGGGGAACACTGAAGCTTTCTTT; cdr3_aa: CASSPISGNTEAFF
j_call: TRBJ1-6; clone_size: few; d_call: TRBD1; v_call: TRBV19; cdr3_nt: TGTGCCAGTAGTATTAGGGGGCCGGATAATTCACCCCTCCACTTT; cdr3_aa: CASSIRGPDNSPLHF
j_call: TRBJ2-7; clone_size: NA; d_call: NA; v_call: TRBV5-6; cdr3_nt: TGTGCCAGCAGCTTGAGGGGCAGGGAGCAGTACTTC; cdr3_aa: CASSLRGREQYF
j_call: TRBJ2-5; clone_size: NA; d_call: TRBD2; v_call: TRBV14; cdr3_nt: TGTGCCAGCAGCCAGGTAGCGGGATTGGAGACCCAGTACTTC; cdr3_aa: CASSQVAGLETQYF
j_call: TRBJ2-5; clone_size: once; d_call: TRBD2; v_call: TRBV19; cdr3_nt: TGTGCCAGTAGTAGGACTAGTGGAAGGCAGGAGGAGACCCAGTACTTC; cdr3_aa: CASSRTSGRQEETQYF
j_call: TRBJ2-7; clone_size: NA; d_call: NA; v_call: TRBV18; cdr3_nt: TGTGCCAGCTCAACCACAGGGACCTACGAGCAGTACTTC; cdr3_aa: CASSTTGTYEQYF
j_call: TRBJ2-6; clone_size: NA; d_call: NA; v_call: TRBV19; cdr3_nt: TGTGCCAGTAGTACAGGGCCTGGGGCCAACGTCCTGACTTTC; cdr3_aa: CASSTGPGANVLTF
j_call: TRBJ2-1; clone_size: NA; d_call: TRBD1; v_call: TRBV7-3; cdr3_nt: TGTGCCAGCAGCTTACCGGGACAGGGGGCTCTTCGGTTCTTC; cdr3_aa: CASSLPGQGALRFF
j_call: TRBJ1-4; clone_size: NA; d_call: TRBD1; v_call: TRBV6-5; cdr3_nt: TGTGCCAGCAGTTACAGGACAGGGGGAAGATATGAAAAACTGTTTTTT; cdr3_aa: CASSYRTGGRYEKLFF
j_call: TRBJ1-6; clone_size: NA; d_call: NA; v_call: TRBV21-1; cdr3_nt: TGTGCCAGCAGCCCACGGACAGGGTTTTCCTATAATTCACCCCTCCACTTT; cdr3_aa: CASSPRTGFSYNSPLHF
j_call: TRBJ2-3; clone_size: NA; d_call: NA; v_call: TRBV9; cdr3_nt: TGTGCCAGCAGCCCTGACTACGGAGATACGCAGTATTTT; cdr3_aa: CASSPDYGDTQYF
j_call: TRBJ1-3; clone_size: NA; d_call: TRBD1; v_call: TRBV7-9; cdr3_nt: TGTGCCAGCAGCTTAGAGGGACAGCTTCACTCTGGAAACACCATATATTTT; cdr3_aa: CASSLEGQLHSGNTIYF
j_call: TRBJ1-2; clone_size: NA; d_call: NA; v_call: TRBV18; cdr3_nt: TGTGCCAGCTCATCAAACGAGGGTGGCGGCTACACCTTC; cdr3_aa: CASSSNEGGGYTF
j_call: TRBJ1-3; clone_size: NA; d_call: TRBD1; v_call: TRBV5-6; cdr3_nt: TGTGCCAGCAGCTCGACAGGGGAGGCTGGAAACACCATATATTTT; cdr3_aa: CASSSTGEAGNTIYF
j_call: TRBJ1-4; clone_size: NA; d_call: TRBD1; v_call: TRBV19; cdr3_nt: TGTGCCAGTAGTAGCGACAGGGCCACTAATGAAAAACTGTTTTTT; cdr3_aa: CASSSDRATNEKLFF
j_call: TRBJ1-1; clone_size: NA; d_call: NA; v_call: TRBV10-3; cdr3_nt: TGTGCCATCACCGGGACACAGAACACTGAAGCTTTCTTT; cdr3_aa: CAITGTQNTEAFF
j_call: TRBJ1-3; clone_size: NA; d_call: NA; v_call: TRBV9; cdr3_nt: TGTGCCAGCAGCCCAACGGGTGTCTCTGGAAACACCATATATTTT; cdr3_aa: CASSPTGVSGNTIYF
j_call: TRBJ2-6; clone_size: NA; d_call: TRBD2; v_call: TRBV7-3; cdr3_nt: TGTGCCAGCAGTCCTCTCTCTAGCGGGTACTCTTTGGCCAACGTCCTGACTTTC; cdr3_aa: CASSPLSSGYSLANVLTF
j_call: TRBJ2-1; clone_size: NA; d_call: TRBD2; v_call: TRBV4-3; cdr3_nt: TGCGCCAGCAGCCCAGAGGGACTAGTTTCCTACAATGAGCAGTTCTTC; cdr3_aa: CASSPEGLVSYNEQFF
j_call: TRBJ1-5; clone_size: NA; d_call: TRBD1; v_call: TRBV27; cdr3_nt: TGTGCCAGCAGTTTATACGGGACAGGGGGTAGCAATCAGCCCCAGCATTTT; cdr3_aa: CASSLYGTGGSNQPQHF
j_call: TRBJ2-6; clone_size: NA; d_call: TRBD2; v_call: TRBV4-3; cdr3_nt: TGCGCCAGCAGCCGGAACCGACTAGCGGGGGCCTCTGGGGCCAACGTCCTGACTTTC; cdr3_aa: CASSRNRLAGASGANVLTF
j_call: TRBJ2-3; clone_size: NA; d_call: NA; v_call: TRBV14; cdr3_nt: TGTGCCAGCAGCCAAGATTGGGGGCGGGCAGATACGCAGTATTTT; cdr3_aa: CASSQDWGRADTQYF
j_call: TRBJ2-5; clone_size: once; d_call: NA; v_call: TRBV6-4; cdr3_nt: TGTGCCAGCAGTGACCAGCGAGGGGAGACCCAGTACTTC; cdr3_aa: CASSDQRGETQYF
j_call: TRBJ2-5; clone_size: few; d_call: TRBD2; v_call: TRBV5-4; cdr3_nt: TGTGCCAGCAGCTCCACCTTACTAGCGGGGGGGCCCGGGGAGACCCAGTACTTC; cdr3_aa: CASSSTLLAGGPGETQYF
j_call: TRBJ2-5; clone_size: NA; d_call: TRBD2; v_call: TRBV5-1; cdr3_nt: TGCGCCAGCAGCTCTGGGGTAGCGGGCATGGTAGAGACCCAGTACTTC; cdr3_aa: CASSSGVAGMVETQYF
j_call: TRBJ2-7; clone_size: NA; d_call: TRBD2; v_call: TRBV5-1; cdr3_nt: TGCGCCAGCAGCCGTGGGACTAGCGGGGCTAGCTCCTACGAGCAGTACTTC; cdr3_aa: CASSRGTSGASSYEQYF
j_call: TRBJ2-2; clone_size: NA; d_call: NA; v_call: TRBV5-1; cdr3_nt: TGCGCCAGCAGCTTGGGTGCGGGACCGAACACCGGGGAGCTGTTTTTT; cdr3_aa: CASSLGAGPNTGELFF
j_call: TRBJ2-2; clone_size: NA; d_call: TRBD2; v_call: TRBV19; cdr3_nt: TGTGCCAGTAGTATAGCCCTAGGGCTAGCGGGCAAGGGGGAGCTGTTTTTT; cdr3_aa: CASSIALGLAGKGELFF
j_call: TRBJ2-7; clone_size: NA; d_call: TRBD2; v_call: TRBV5-8; cdr3_nt: TGTGCCAGCAGCCCTCCCACTAGCGTCGGCAATTACGAGCAGTACTTC; cdr3_aa: CASSPPTSVGNYEQYF
j_call: TRBJ1-2; clone_size: NA; d_call: TRBD1; v_call: TRBV6-5; cdr3_nt: TGTGCCAGCAGAGCCGGGACAGGGGGTGGCTACACCTTC; cdr3_aa: CASRAGTGGGYTF
j_call: TRBJ2-3; clone_size: NA; d_call: TRBD1; v_call: TRBV18; cdr3_nt: TGTGCCAGCTCCTGGGGACAGGGGGCGCTCGTGGGCACAGATACGCAGTATTTT; cdr3_aa: CASSWGQGALVGTDTQYF
j_call: TRBJ1-1; clone_size: NA; d_call: TRBD1; v_call: TRBV5-6; cdr3_nt: TGTGCCAGCAGCTCAGGGGGAGTTTGGACTGAAGCTTTCTTT; cdr3_aa: CASSSGGVWTEAFF
j_call: TRBJ2-3; clone_size: NA; d_call: TRBD2; v_call: TRBV5-4; cdr3_nt: TGTGCCAGCAGCTTCGGGACTAGCAGCTCAGATACGCAGTATTTT; cdr3_aa: CASSFGTSSSDTQYF
j_call: TRBJ1-2; clone_size: once; d_call: NA; v_call: TRBV12-2; cdr3_nt: TGTGCAAGTCGCTGGGGGTACAGGGAGCGAAACTATGGCTACACCTTC; cdr3_aa: CASRWGYRERNYGYTF